The table lists the clone carrying this TCR beta chain with many counts. Looked up from germline, CDR1 is SQVTM and CDR2 is ANQGSEA. The ends were cut back, 4 bases at V and 9 bases at J, with 16 bases in the middle. This CDR3 contains 13 residues. This entry is derived from a study of T-cell reconstitution after alpha-beta-depleted transplantation in children. Unique molecular identifiers featured in how the TCRbeta library was prepared. TCRdb called the PCR reads again in MiXCR, with one record for every CDR3 protein. The sample comprises fewer than 400,000 distinct CDR3 sequences, 20% of which are singletons, and 3% to 4.5% rests with the top ten.

The sequenced sample was PBMCs from the stem cell graft donor, obtained from the stem cell graft. This sequence originates from a human donor who donated a stem cell graft to a child with acute myeloid leukemia. The chain employs TRBV29-1 and TRBJ2-1; D is uncertain. CDR3 bases: TGCAGCGTTGTCCCCCGCGTTATAGGTGAGCAGTTCTTC. It yields the protein CSVVPRVIGEQFF.